Below are 26 T cell receptor beta chains sequenced from a single sample in a study of T cells in Graves' hyperthyroidism and ophthalmopathy. RNA transcripts served as the template for amplifying TCR beta CDR3 regions. The TCR CDR3 was amplified in a first-round RT-PCR using the HTBI primer set. TCRdb passed the multiplex PCR reads through MiXCR, listing each CDR3 protein once. The sample holds around 600,000 distinct CDR3 sequences, 14% seen once. The sequencing sample was made of blood. Every receptor here comes from a young woman with Graves' ophthalmopathy.

The CDR3 DNA reads TGTGCCAGCAGCGACCCAGGGGCCAGCTCCTACAATGAGCAGTTCTTC. Amino acids: CASSDPGASSYNEQFF. The chain recombines TRBV27 with TRBJ2-1; the D gene is possibly TRBD1 (6 bases). This CDR3 spans 16 amino acids. Germline V gene sequence: CDR1 MNHEY, CDR2 SMNVEV (reference sequence). Trimming stripped 6 bases from V and 0 bases from J, with 15 bases between.

The sample holds many counts of this clonotype. J is TRBJ2-1 and V is TRBV29-1; weak D call: TRBD1 (7 bases). Trimming stripped 0 bases from V and 5 bases from J, with 11 bases between. There are 14 residues in the CDR3. Germline CDR1 is SQVTM and CDR2 is ANQGSEA. CDR3 amino acids: CSVEDRGEDNEQFF. CDR3 nucleotide sequence: TGCAGCGTTGAAGACAGGGGGGAGGACAATGAGCAGTTCTTC.

CDR3 DNA sequence: TGTGCCAGCATTGCGGTCCTAACCTACGAGCAGTACTTC. It is translated as CASIAVLTYEQYF. V and J are TRBV5-5 and TRBJ2-7; D not resolved. The V gene lost 6 bases and the J gene lost 2 bases, with 12 bases spanning the gap. The CDR3 spans 13 residues. Germline V gene data show CDR1 as SGHKS and CDR2 as YYEKEE (reference sequence).

A few counts support this clonotype. The rearrangement uses TRBV6-8 and TRBJ1-5, with a possible D match to TRBD1 (6 bases). The CDR3 is 15 amino acids. Germline V gene lookup returns CDR1 MNHGY and CDR2 SAAAGT. The V end lost 5 bases, the J end lost 3 bases, and 14 bases lay between the germline ends. CDR3 sequence: CASSTYRDHNQPQHF. The CDR3 nucleotides read TGTGCCAGCAGTACCTACAGGGATCACAATCAGCCCCAGCATTTT.

As concerns this clonotype: Just one base apart from a much larger clone, this may be a read error. The V gene is TRBV6-1, the J gene TRBJ2-5; 13 bases are shared with TRBD2. Germline loops: CDR1 MNHNS, CDR2 SASEGT. The CDR3 has 15 amino acids. Here the CDR3 DNA reads TGTGCCCGCAGTGAGGGGACTAGCGGGGAAGAGACCCAGTACTTC. Protein sequence: CARSEGTSGEETQYF.

This clonotype has at least ten counts. The chain is built from TRBV12-3 or TRBV12-4 and TRBJ2-3, with TRBD2 as a possible D gene (6 bases). The CDR3 is made up of 16 amino acids. Trimming removed 2 bases at V and 1 base at J, with 13 bases between. For the CDR3, the DNA is TGTGCCAGCAGTTTAAGGGACTGGGTGGGCACAGATACGCAGTATTTT. It codes for CASSLRDWVGTDTQYF.

This clonotype was recorded many times. The chain couples TRBV12-3 or TRBV12-4 to TRBJ2-5; perhaps TRBD1 as D (6 bases). The CDR3 has 16 amino acids. V lost 0 bases to trimming and J lost 1 base, with 12 bases between them. The CDR3 reads CASSLAEWGPQETQYF. The CDR3 region has the DNA TGTGCCAGCAGTTTAGCGGAGTGGGGGCCCCAAGAGACCCAGTACTTC.

This clonotype was counted many times. This chain connects TRBV27 to TRBJ2-1; no definite D call. V lost 1 base and J lost 1, with 8 bases in between. Germline values: CDR1 MNHEY, CDR2 SMNVEV (reference sequence). There are 15 residues in the CDR3. CDR3 nucleotides: TGTGCCAGCAGTTTATATCCCACTTCCTACAATGAGCAGTTCTTC. Its translation: CASSLYPTSYNEQFF.

This clonotype was picked up a small number of times. The V call is TRBV6-1, the J call TRBJ2-3; 14 positions agree with TRBD2. The CDR3 length is 17 residues. The germline V gene encodes CDR1 MNHNS and CDR2 SASEGT. The ends lost 2 bases at V and 6 bases at J; junction bases unmatched: 7. The CDR3 sequence is CASSELTSGRVGDTQYF. The CDR3 bases are TGTGCCAGCAGTGAACTGACTAGCGGGAGGGTAGGGGATACGCAGTATTTT.

This clonotype was picked up many times. The rearrangement links TRBV30 to TRBJ2-5; 9 nucleotides line up with TRBD2. Germline V gene sequence: CDR1 GTSNPN, CDR2 SVGIG (reference sequence). Germline trimming cut 2 bases from V and 0 bases from J; bases unmatched to any gene: 4. The CDR3 totals 15 residues. The CDR3 nucleotides read TGTGCCTGGAGTAAGGGACTAGCTGACCAAGAGACCCAGTACTTC. Amino acid sequence: CAWSKGLADQETQYF.

V gene TRBV5-1 combines with J gene TRBJ2-7; TRBD2 matches at 10 bases. Germline V lookup: CDR1 SGHRS, CDR2 YFSETQ. Trimming took 4 bases from V and 5 from J; bases not matched to a gene: 9. The CDR3 length is 15 residues. The DNA of the CDR3 is TGCGCCAGCAGCCTCGGGACTAGCGCTAGGGACGAGCAGTACTTC. It specifies CASSLGTSARDEQYF.

This clonotype was counted ten times or more. The V and J genes are TRBV12-3 or TRBV12-4 and TRBJ2-7; D uncertain. Trimming shortened V by 5 bases and J by 5 bases, and 13 bases separated the two germline ends. This CDR3 is 13 amino acids long. The CDR3 region is CASSTYSLDEQYF. In DNA, the CDR3 is TGTGCCAGCAGTACTTATTCCCTTGACGAGCAGTACTTC.

This clonotype has a count of ten or more. V and J are TRBV7-2 and TRBJ1-1; D not certain. V shed 5 bases and J shed 4 bases, with 14 bases lying between them. CDR3 length: 14 amino acids. Germline V gene sequence: CDR1 SGHTA, CDR2 FQGNSA. CDR3 sequence: CASSPRPGGTEAFF. CDR3 DNA: TGTGCCAGCAGCCCCCGCCCAGGCGGCACTGAAGCTTTCTTT.

In this sample, this clonotype turned up many times. The DNA for the CDR3 is TGTGCCAGCTCACTGACGGGAGAGGTGACCGGGGAGCTGTTTTTT. Residues: CASSLTGEVTGELFF. The chain is built from TRBV18 and TRBJ2-2, with D possibly being TRBD2 (6 bases). CDR3 length: 15 residues. V lost 4 bases and J 5 bases, leaving 14 bases between the germline ends. Germline V lookup: CDR1 KGHSH, CDR2 LQKENI.

This clonotype was recorded at least ten times. The rearrangement links TRBV6-1 to TRBJ1-2; D gene ambiguous. V was shortened by 8 bases and J by 2 bases, with 9 bases between the two germline ends. Germline V gene sequence: CDR1 MNHNS, CDR2 SASEGT. The CDR3 is made up of 12 amino acids. Here the CDR3 DNA reads TGTGCCAGCCAAACCGGAAACTATGGCTACACCTTC. This codes for CASQTGNYGYTF.

This clonotype was detected ten times or more. J is TRBJ1-2 and V is TRBV19; 11 bases are a match to TRBD1. Unmatched junction bases numbered 1, after V lost 0 bases and J lost 4 bases. CDR1 is LNHDA and CDR2 is SQIVND in the germline V gene (reference sequence). The CDR3 is made up of 15 amino acids. CDR3 sequence reads: CASSIEGTGGYGYTF. CDR3 in DNA: TGTGCCAGTAGTATAGAAGGGACAGGGGGCTATGGCTACACCTTC.

This clonotype was observed many times. The chain carries TRBV11-3 and TRBJ1-3; no clear D gene. Trimming pared 6 bases from V and 0 bases from J, leaving 6 bases between. This CDR3 comprises 13 residues. Germline V gives CDR1 SGHNT, CDR2 YENEEA. The CDR3 DNA reads TGTGCCAGCAGAGAAGTCTCTGGAAACACCATATATTTT. This encodes CASREVSGNTIYF. Full variable domain (outside the CDR3, taken from reference TRBV11-3 and TRBJ1-3): EAGVVQSPRYKIIEKKQPVAFWCNPISGHNTLYWYLQNLGQGPELLIRYENEEAVDDSQLPKDRFSAERLKGVDSTLKIQPAELGDSAVYLCASREVSGNTIYFGEGSWLTVV.

This clonotype was counted many times. This chain joins TRBV12-3 or TRBV12-4 and TRBJ2-2; 7 positions agree with TRBD1. The CDR3 totals 16 residues. With 5 bases clipped from V and 0 bases from J, the junction kept 6 bases outside the gene matches. The CDR3 DNA reads as TGTGCCAGCAGTCCGCCAGGGGGTTCGAACACCGGGGAGCTGTTTTTT. It yields the protein CASSPPGGSNTGELFF.

This clonotype has a count of ten or more. The J gene is TRBJ1-4, the V gene TRBV28, with 10 positions matching TRBD1. Trimming took 10 bases from V and 0 from J; bases not matched to a gene: 8. This CDR3 has 16 residues. Germline CDR1 MDHEN, CDR2 SYDVKM. CDR3 DNA: TGTGCCACGGGGACAGGGGACCTTTCAACTAATGAAAAACTGTTTTTT. Protein sequence: CATGTGDLSTNEKLFF.

There are many counts of this clonotype. V and J are TRBV4-1 and TRBJ1-5, with D perhaps TRBD1 (5 bases). Trimming took off 0 bases at V and 5 bases at J, with 17 bases between the two ends. The CDR3 sequence is 17 residues long. Germline CDR1 reads MGHRA; CDR2 reads YSYEKL. The CDR3 nucleotides are TGCGCCAGCAGCCAAGATAGAGGGGTGTCAAAATATCAGCCCCAGCATTTT. This translates into CASSQDRGVSKYQPQHF.

This clonotype occurred many times. This rearrangement joins TRBV11-3 to TRBJ2-5; possibly TRBD1 for D (6 bases). V lost 3 bases and J 3 bases, leaving 11 bases between the germline ends. The CDR3 loop spans 14 amino acids. Germline V gene lookup returns CDR1 SGHNT and CDR2 YENEEA. CDR3 amino acids: CASSFQGIEETQYF. CDR3 coding DNA: TGTGCCAGCAGCTTTCAGGGGATTGAAGAGACCCAGTACTTC.

This clonotype was recorded many times. CDR3 bases: TGTGCCAGCAGTTTAAGGTTTAGGTCCCCCCACGAGCAGTACTTC. It specifies CASSLRFRSPHEQYF. V is TRBV28 and J is TRBJ2-7; D is undetermined. V gave up 2 bases and J gave up 5 bases, with 16 bases separating them. The CDR3 spans 15 residues. Germline-derived CDR1 and CDR2 are MDHEN and SYDVKM.

This chain links TRBV7-9 with TRBJ2-2; perhaps TRBD2 as D (6 bases). The V end was cut by 0 bases, the J end by 1 base, with 15 bases between. This CDR3 has 18 residues. Per germline, CDR1 SEHNR and CDR2 FQNEAQ (reference sequence). The CDR3 sequence is CASSLAPLWRGNTGELFF. The CDR3 DNA sequence: TGTGCCAGCAGCTTAGCTCCTCTTTGGAGGGGGAACACCGGGGAGCTGTTTTTT.

Details on this clonotype: A much larger clonotype is one base distant, so this may be a read error. Because the CDR3 is missing its conserved closing phenylalanine or tryptophan, this is likely a read error. This chain links TRBV27 with TRBJ1-2; D is perhaps TRBD1 (5 bases). CDR3 size: 14 residues. Deletions cut 2 bases from V and 2 bases from J, with 9 bases between. Germline V gene sequence: CDR1 MNHEY, CDR2 SMNVEV (reference sequence). Here the CDR3 DNA reads TGTGCCAGCAGTTTAGTTCCAGGGAACTATGGCTACACCCTC. Residues: CASSLVPGNYGYTL.

The chain combines TRBV12-3 or TRBV12-4 with TRBJ2-1, with 11 bases that match TRBD1. V lost 7 bases and J lost 7; bases outside the gene matches: 9. The CDR3 covers 15 residues. This CDR3 reads CASTPWDRGGNEQFF. The DNA of the CDR3 is TGTGCCAGCACTCCCTGGGACAGGGGGGGGAATGAGCAGTTCTTC.

For this clonotype: Just one base apart from a much larger clone, this may be a read error. CDR3 in DNA: TGTACCAGCAGTTTAGGGCTGCCGGCGGGAGACCGGCTGGGTGAGCAGTTCTTC. This codes for CTSSLGLPAGDRLGEQFF. V usage is TRBV28 and J usage is TRBJ2-1; TRBD2 matches 7 bases. This CDR3 region has 18 residues. CDR1 MDHEN and CDR2 SYDVKM come from the germline V gene.